The 6 T cell receptor beta chains given below trace back to one sample, sequenced in a study of shared T cell receptors in the human thymus. Profiling relied on immunoSEQ multiplex PCR, and the TCRdb table lists in-frame clones only, not all of them. The table records about 380,000 clones, approximately 95% of them present only once. Specimen: thymocytes. The receptors here all came from a human donor.

The rearrangement links TRBV27 to TRBJ2-7; TRBD1 is a possible D gene (5 bases). This CDR3 has 15 residues. V dropped 3 bases and J dropped 5 bases, with 17 bases sitting between them. The V gene's germline CDR1 is MNHEY and CDR2 SMNVEV (reference sequence). The CDR3 DNA reads as TGTGCCAGCAGTTTGGGGCTATCCCCCCGCGACGAGCAGTACTTC. Translating gives CASSLGLSPRDEQYF.

J is TRBJ2-7 and V is TRBV30; 7 nucleotides agree with TRBD1. With V trimmed by 3 bases and J by 2 bases, 7 bases remained unmatched. The CDR3 is 14 amino acids. The germline gives CDR1 GTSNPN, CDR2 SVGIG (reference sequence). The CDR3 nucleotides are TGTGCCTGGAGGAAGGGGGACAGTACCTACGAGCAGTACTTC. This codes for CAWRKGDSTYEQYF.

The chain employs TRBV15 and TRBJ1-3; D is perhaps TRBD1 (5 bases). CDR1 and CDR2 (germline): LNHNV, YYDKDF (reference sequence). V was cut by 0 bases and J by 4 bases, with 16 bases left in between. This CDR3 spans 17 amino acids. DNA of the CDR3: TGTGCCACCAGCAGAGATAGGGGTTCGGGAGGGGGAAACACCATATATTTT. Translation: CATSRDRGSGGGNTIYF.

The chain combines TRBV27 with TRBJ2-2, with 9 bases fitting TRBD1. J was trimmed by 5 bases and V by 8 bases; bases with no gene match: 9. The CDR3 is made up of 15 amino acids. Germline CDR1 reads MNHEY; CDR2 reads SMNVEV (reference sequence). The CDR3 nucleotides are TGTGCCAGCGGTACAGGGGGCGAGGTAACCGGGGAGCTGTTTTTT. Amino acid sequence: CASGTGGEVTGELFF.

V usage is TRBV7-6 and J usage is TRBJ2-1; TRBD2 agrees at 8 bases. This CDR3 is 17 amino acids long. The junction had 9 bases not matched to a gene; V was cut back by 4 bases and J by 1 base. Germline CDR1 is SGHVS and CDR2 is FNYEAQ. CDR3 bases: TGTGCCAGCAGCTCCCCAGAAGCGGGAGTTTCCTACAATGAGCAGTTCTTC. Its protein product is CASSSPEAGVSYNEQFF.

In this sample, this clone turned up once. V and J are TRBV11-2 and TRBJ2-5, with D maybe TRBD2 (5 bases). Germline CDR1 is SGHAT and CDR2 is FQNNGV. V was trimmed by 4 bases and J by 3 bases, leaving 18 bases between them. CDR3 length equals 16 residues. This CDR3 reads CASSSRYEGVEETQYF. DNA for the CDR3: TGTGCCAGCAGCTCACGTTATGAGGGAGTGGAAGAGACCCAGTACTTC. The variable domain in full, with the rest retrieved from reference TRBV11-2 and TRBJ2-5, is EAGVAQSPRYKIIEKRQSVAFWCNPISGHATLYWYQQILGQGPKLLIQFQNNGVVDDSQLPKDRFSAERLKGVDSTLKIQPAKLEDSAVYLCASSSRYEGVEETQYFGPGTRLLVL.